These 10 T cell receptor beta chains were all obtained from the same sample, sequenced in a study of cytomegalovirus exposure and HLA in healthy donors. PCR involved 60 Vbeta and 13 Jbeta primers. Profiling relied on immunoSEQ multiplex PCR, and the TCRdb table lists in-frame clones only, not all of them. The table records 200,000 to 250,000 clones, 55% to 75% of them present only once. What was sequenced was PBMCs. These TCRs come from a man in his forties or fifties in good health and CMV-seropositive.

The chain uses TRBV7-8 and TRBJ2-7, with TRBD2 matching 15 bases. The CDR3 has 16 residues. Per germline, CDR1 SGHVS and CDR2 FQNEAQ. The ends lost 5 bases at V and 5 bases at J; junction bases unmatched: 7. Written as DNA, the CDR3 is TGTGCCAGCAGCCTAAGGACTAGCGGGGGGGCCGACGAGCAGTACTTC. Translated: CASSLRTSGGADEQYF.

This clone was seen a few times. CDR3 bases: TGTGCCAGCAGCTCGACTAGCGGGGGCATGTACAATGAGCAGTTCTTC. Translating it yields CASSSTSGGMYNEQFF. This chain joins TRBV5-4 and TRBJ2-1; 12 bases line up with TRBD2. This CDR3 is built from 16 residues. Germline CDR1 and CDR2: SGHNT and YYREEE (reference sequence). The V segment lost 3 bases and the J segment 4 bases; nucleotides outside the gene matches: 5.

The rearrangement joins TRBV4-1 to TRBJ2-7; 10 nucleotides line up with TRBD1. The CDR3 contains 15 residues. Germline assignment: CDR1 MGHRA and CDR2 YSYEKL. J was trimmed by 5 bases and V by 4 bases; bases with no gene match: 8. The CDR3 coding sequence is TGCGCCAGCAGCCTCTACGGGACAGGGGCTAACGAGCAGTACTTC. Its protein is CASSLYGTGANEQYF.

The sample holds one count of this clone. The genes are TRBV15 and TRBJ1-4, with 7 bases aligning to TRBD1. The CDR3 is 16 residues long. The ends lost 5 bases at V and 3 bases at J; junction bases unmatched: 9. From germline, CDR1 is LNHNV and CDR2 YYDKDF (reference sequence). The CDR3 is CATSGYDRAPNEKLFF. DNA for the CDR3: TGTGCCACCAGCGGCTACGACAGGGCCCCTAATGAAAAACTGTTTTTT.

This clone was observed a handful of times. V and J are TRBV2 and TRBJ2-6; D call uncertain. Germline V gene data show CDR1 as SNHLY and CDR2 as FYNNEI. Trimming shortened V by 9 bases and J by 0 bases, and 3 bases separated the two germline ends. This CDR3 has 12 residues. The CDR3 reads CASHSGANVLTF. CDR3 DNA: TGTGCCAGTCACTCTGGGGCCAACGTCCTGACTTTC.

V gene TRBV6-5 combines with J gene TRBJ1-6, with D possibly TRBD1 on 5 matching bases. This CDR3 is built from 15 residues. Germline V gene lookup returns CDR1 MNHEY and CDR2 SVGAGI. Trimming pared 7 bases from V and 10 bases from J, leaving 20 bases between. DNA of the CDR3: TGTGCCAGCACCTGGACGTCGCCATCAGGGTCACCCCTCCACTTT. Amino acid sequence: CASTWTSPSGSPLHF.

The chain recombines TRBV6-1 with TRBJ2-2; TRBD1 matches 7 bases. The CDR3 has 14 residues. Unmatched junction bases numbered 8, after V lost 10 bases and J lost 3 bases. The germline gives CDR1 MNHNS, CDR2 SASEGT. CDR3 region: CATNRGRDTGELFF. As DNA, the CDR3 is TGTGCCACCAACAGGGGACGGGACACCGGGGAGCTGTTTTTT.

This clone has only one observation. This chain joins TRBV2 and TRBJ2-3, with 13 nucleotides matching TRBD2. This CDR3 is built from 16 residues. Trimming cost V 6 bases and J 1 base; bases outside gene matches: 4. CDR1 is SNHLY, CDR2 FYNNEI, per germline. As DNA, the CDR3 is TGTGCCAGCAGCGAGGGACTAGCGGGGCGCACAGATACGCAGTATTTT. This translates into CASSEGLAGRTDTQYF.

J is TRBJ1-3 and V is TRBV4-1; perhaps TRBD1 as D (5 bases). The CDR3 extends over 13 amino acids. CDR1 is MGHRA and CDR2 is YSYEKL in the germline V gene. Trimming stripped 4 bases from V and 4 bases from J, with 8 bases between. The CDR3 DNA sequence: TGCGCCAGCAGCCCGACAGCCGGAAACACCATATATTTT. Translating it yields CASSPTAGNTIYF.

The chain uses TRBV2 and TRBJ2-7; D ambiguous. Germline lookup yields CDR1 SNHLY and CDR2 FYNNEI. Trimming shortened V by 5 bases and J by 4 bases, and 15 bases separated the two germline ends. The CDR3 consists of 14 residues. CDR3 loop: CASSLPHKAYEQYF. CDR3 coding DNA: TGTGCCAGCAGTCTCCCGCATAAAGCTTACGAGCAGTACTTC.